A single T cell receptor beta chain is shown here with its context. The sample originates from a study of blood T cell repertoires in COVID-19. Turning to the study itself: Samples of COVID-19 (acute and convalescent) were obtained from the United States, Italy and Spain. The analysed material was cDNA or gDNA that came from T cells, B-cell-depleted T cells, or PBMCs.

In germline, CDR1 is SGHNT, CDR2 YYREEE (reference sequence). CDR3 length equals 17 residues. J lost 0 bases, V lost 3 bases, and 8 bases had no gene match. Participants were aged roughly 18 to 90 years, lived in around 25 US areas, and enrolled virtually. Participant-given clinical history determined each cohort assignment. Assay used: immunoSEQ multiplex PCR; TCRdb lists only in-frame clones, some missing. The sample has around 330,000 clones, around 91% seen once; the top ten hold around 9.5%. The receptor's source is a woman in her forties who had recovered from COVID-19. Sequences were obtained from PBMCs or T cells enriched from blood (not recorded which). The rearrangement joins TRBV5-4 to TRBJ2-1, with 8 bases that match TRBD2. As DNA, the CDR3 is TGTGCCAGCAGCTGGGGGGCGGGGGGCCGCTCCTACAATGAGCAGTTCTTC. As protein: CASSWGAGGRSYNEQFF.